What follows are 18 T cell receptor beta chains derived from one specimen sequenced in a study of blood T cell repertoires in COVID-19 (dated by TCRdb to 2018 to 2021). The library was generated by the immunoSEQ multiplex PCR assay. TCRdb holds this immuneACCESS table with in-frame rearrangements only. Some clones are missing; in checked studies, unresolved V genes explain under half, and the rest has no known cause. For this sample there are about 59,000 clones; about 72% appear just once. The ten largest make up around an eighth of the sample. Sequenced: peripheral blood. The receptors originated from an elderly man with acute or convalescent COVID-19.

The chain couples TRBV27 to TRBJ1-3, with 8 nucleotides matching TRBD1. V was clipped by 8 bases and J by 4 bases; unmatched bases: 7. The CDR3 is made up of 14 amino acids. Germline CDR1 reads MNHEY; CDR2 reads SMNVEV (reference sequence). This chain's CDR3 is CASGRTGTGNTIYF. In DNA, the CDR3 is TGTGCCAGCGGACGGACAGGGACAGGAAACACCATATATTTT.

The V call is TRBV7-9, the J call TRBJ1-6; D uncertain. CDR1 is SEHNR, CDR2 FQNEAQ, per germline (reference sequence). V was pared by 5 bases and J by 10 bases, with 18 bases between. The CDR3 extends over 15 amino acids. CDR3 loop: CASSRYIGSGSPLHF. DNA for the CDR3: TGTGCCAGCAGCCGATACATAGGGAGTGGGTCACCCCTCCACTTT. Full variable domain (missing parts from reference TRBV7-9 and TRBJ1-6): DTGVSQNPRHKITKRGQNVTFRCDPISEHNRLYWYRQTLGQGPEFLTYFQNEAQLEKSRLLSDRFSAERPKGSFSTLEIQRTEQGDSAMYLCASSRYIGSGSPLHFGNGTRLTVT.

This chain connects TRBV4-1 to TRBJ1-6, with D unresolved. CDR3 size: 15 residues. Trimming shortened V by 0 bases and J by 10 bases, and 13 bases separated the two germline ends. From germline, CDR1 is MGHRA and CDR2 YSYEKL. CDR3 protein: CASSQDGQVASPLHF. CDR3 DNA sequence: TGCGCCAGCAGCCAAGATGGTCAGGTGGCATCACCCCTCCACTTT.

This chain links TRBV25-1 with TRBJ2-3; D is perhaps TRBD1 (5 bases). The CDR3 is made up of 14 amino acids. Trimming pared 6 bases from V and 0 bases from J, leaving 10 bases between. Germline CDR1 and CDR2: MGHDK and SYGVNS. The CDR3 DNA reads as TGTGCCAGCAGGGACACAGCTAGCACAGATACGCAGTATTTT. This encodes CASRDTASTDTQYF. The full variable domain, its missing parts supplied by reference TRBV25-1 and TRBJ2-3, is EADIYQTPRYLVIGTGKKITLECSQTMGHDKMYWYQQDPGMELHLIHYSYGVNSTEKGDLSSESTVSRIRTEHFPLTLESARPSHTSQYLCASRDTASTDTQYFGPGTRLTVL.

This clone was recorded many times. The rearrangement links TRBV12-3 or TRBV12-4 to TRBJ1-1, with a possible D match to TRBD1 (6 bases). The CDR3 totals 13 residues. Deletions cut 6 bases from V and 3 bases from J, with 11 bases between. In DNA form, the CDR3 reads TGTGCCAGCAGACAGGGTGTCGACACTGAAGCTTTCTTT. This encodes CASRQGVDTEAFF.

This clone was counted only a few times. The chain is built from TRBV7-9 and TRBJ2-7; the D gene is possibly TRBD2 (5 bases). V gave up 5 bases and J gave up 0 bases, with 14 bases separating them. This CDR3 is built from 15 residues. In germline, CDR1 is SEHNR, CDR2 FQNEAQ (reference sequence). The CDR3 region has the DNA TGTGCCAGCAGCGGACTGTCGGGAAACTCCTACGAGCAGTACTTC. This codes for CASSGLSGNSYEQYF.

The chain links TRBV19 to TRBJ2-2; 10 bases are shared with TRBD1. Germline loops: CDR1 LNHDA, CDR2 SQIVND (reference sequence). CDR3 length: 16 amino acids. Trimming took 4 bases from V and 7 from J; bases not matched to a gene: 9. The CDR3 region has the DNA TGTGCCAGTAGTACCCGGACAGGGGGTATCGGCGGGGAGCTGTTTTTT. Its translation: CASSTRTGGIGGELFF.

This clone has just one count. The chain links TRBV3-1 (or the pseudogene TRBV3-2) to TRBJ1-1; 12 bases map to TRBD1. Germline loops: CDR1 LGHDT, CDR2 YNNKEL (reference sequence). The CDR3 loop spans 14 amino acids. The junction had 4 bases not matched to a gene; V was cut back by 3 bases and J by 8 bases. DNA for the CDR3: TGTGCCAGCAGCCATAAGGGACAGGGGGCGGAAGCTTTCTTT. Translation gives CASSHKGQGAEAFF.

The V call is TRBV29-1, the J call TRBJ1-3; 10 bases map to TRBD1. V lost 7 bases, J lost 6 bases, and 9 bases stayed unmatched. CDR3 length equals 14 residues. Germline values: CDR1 SQVTM, CDR2 ANQGSEA. CDR3 protein: CSAQVDRGANTIYF. The CDR3 DNA follows: TGCAGCGCCCAAGTGGACAGGGGGGCAAACACCATATATTTT. Supplemented by reference TRBV29-1 and TRBJ1-3, the full variable domain reads SAVISQKPSRDICQRGTSLTIQCQVDSQVTMMFWYRQQPGQSLTLIATANQGSEATYESGFVIDKFPISRPNLTFSTLTVSNMSPEDSSIYLCSAQVDRGANTIYFGEGSWLTVV.

This chain connects TRBV4-1 to TRBJ1-3; no firm D call. This CDR3 contains 15 residues. CDR1 is MGHRA and CDR2 is YSYEKL in the germline V gene. V was trimmed by 2 bases and J by 0 bases, leaving 8 bases between them. The DNA for the CDR3 is TGCGCCAGCAGCCAACTAGGAGGCTCTGGAAACACCATATATTTT. Its protein product is CASSQLGGSGNTIYF.

The chain links TRBV2 to TRBJ1-1; D gene unclear. V was shortened by 4 bases and J by 1 base, with 7 bases between the two germline ends. Germline V CDR1 and CDR2: SNHLY, FYNNEI. The CDR3 is 13 residues long. This CDR3 is CASSVQQNTEAFF. The CDR3 nucleotides are TGTGCCAGCAGTGTACAGCAGAACACTGAAGCTTTCTTT.

The chain carries TRBV3-1 (or the pseudogene TRBV3-2) and TRBJ2-5, with TRBD1 as a possible D gene (6 bases). CDR1 is LGHDT, CDR2 YNNKEL, per germline (reference sequence). Between the trimmed V and J ends, which lost 4 bases and 5 bases, there was a span of 20 bases. The CDR3 consists of 16 residues. The DNA of the CDR3 is TGTGCCAGCAGCCCCTCACGGCAGGGGTCGAGGGAGACCCAGTACTTC. As protein: CASSPSRQGSRETQYF.

This clone was observed once. This chain uses TRBV4-1 with TRBJ2-1, with 8 bases matching TRBD2. V shed 0 bases, J shed 8 bases, and the junction held 18 bases outside the gene matches. Germline CDR1 and CDR2: MGHRA and YSYEKL. The CDR3 runs 19 residues. CDR3 DNA sequence: TGCGCCAGCAGCCAAGATCAAGGTGGTGTGGTAGCGGGGCGGGATGAGCAGTTCTTC. Its translation: CASSQDQGGVVAGRDEQFF.

The chain carries TRBV6-1 and TRBJ1-1, with D tentatively TRBD1 (5 bases). CDR3 size: 16 residues. Looked up from germline, CDR1 is MNHNS and CDR2 is SASEGT. V dropped 4 bases and J dropped 0 bases, with 15 bases sitting between them. The CDR3 reads CASSGVRGGVNTEAFF. In DNA form, the CDR3 reads TGTGCCAGCAGTGGTGTCCGCGGGGGGGTGAACACTGAAGCTTTCTTT.

The rearrangement links TRBV6-5 to TRBJ2-3, with D tentatively TRBD2 (5 bases). This CDR3 contains 15 residues. The V gene lost 0 bases and the J gene lost 0 bases, with 7 bases spanning the gap. Germline loops: CDR1 MNHEY, CDR2 SVGAGI. For the CDR3, the DNA is TGTGCCAGCAGTTACTCGGACTGGAGCACAGATACGCAGTATTTT. Its translation: CASSYSDWSTDTQYF.

The chain recombines TRBV5-5 with TRBJ2-2; the D gene is possibly TRBD1 (6 bases). CDR1 and CDR2 (germline): SGHKS, YYEKEE (reference sequence). Between the trimmed V and J ends, which lost 0 bases and 0 bases, there was a span of 15 bases. This CDR3 has 18 residues. CDR3 residues: CASSLGPGGGSNTGELFF. In DNA form, the CDR3 reads TGTGCCAGCAGCTTGGGGCCGGGTGGGGGCTCGAACACCGGGGAGCTGTTTTTT. The full variable domain, rest sourced from reference TRBV5-5 and TRBJ2-2, is DAGVTQSPTHLIKTRGQQVTLRCSPISGHKSVSWYQQVLGQGPQFIFQYYEKEERGRGNFPDRFSARQFPNYSSELNVNALLLGDSALYLCASSLGPGGGSNTGELFFGEGSRLTVL.

This chain connects TRBV5-1 to TRBJ2-1; possible D gene TRBD2, 6 bases. CDR1 is SGHRS and CDR2 is YFSETQ in the germline V gene. This CDR3 has 14 residues. The germline V and J ends were trimmed by 4 bases and 8 bases, with 16 bases remaining between them. Written as DNA, the CDR3 is TGCGCCAGCAGCGGCGGGACCCCGGGTGATGAGCAGTTCTTC. The encoded protein is CASSGGTPGDEQFF.

A single count supports this clone. This chain connects TRBV21-1 to TRBJ2-6; the tabulated D call, TRBD1, remains unverified against the DNA. TRBV21-1 is tagged as a pseudogene. This CDR3 is 18 amino acids long. The CDR3 loop is CASSKGDRRSSGANVLTF. CDR3 DNA: TGTGCCAGCAGCAAAGGTGACAGGAGATCCTCTGGGGCCAACGTCCTGACTTTC.